This TCR beta chain was recovered during a study of T-cell reconstitution after alpha-beta-depleted transplantation in children. This clonotype was seen a handful of times. Unique molecular identifiers were incorporated during preparation of the TCRbeta library. Each CDR3 protein is one row after TCRdb ran MiXCR on the PCR reads. Among a few hundred thousand distinct CDR3 sequences listed, over 9% were seen once. Germline CDR1 reads SGHRS; CDR2 reads YFSETQ. The CDR3 extends over 15 amino acids. Trimming cost V 0 bases and J 7 bases, with 13 bases left between them. The sequencing used PBMCs from the stem cell graft donor, collected from the stem cell graft. This sequence joins TRBV5-1 and TRBJ2-2, with a weak D call TRBD2 (6 bases). This clonotype was obtained from a human donor who donated a stem cell graft to a child with acute lymphoblastic leukemia. CDR3 sequence (DNA): TGCGCCAGCAGCTTGGTCGGAGGGTCGAACGGGGAGCTGTTTTTT. The encoded protein is CASSLVGGSNGELFF.